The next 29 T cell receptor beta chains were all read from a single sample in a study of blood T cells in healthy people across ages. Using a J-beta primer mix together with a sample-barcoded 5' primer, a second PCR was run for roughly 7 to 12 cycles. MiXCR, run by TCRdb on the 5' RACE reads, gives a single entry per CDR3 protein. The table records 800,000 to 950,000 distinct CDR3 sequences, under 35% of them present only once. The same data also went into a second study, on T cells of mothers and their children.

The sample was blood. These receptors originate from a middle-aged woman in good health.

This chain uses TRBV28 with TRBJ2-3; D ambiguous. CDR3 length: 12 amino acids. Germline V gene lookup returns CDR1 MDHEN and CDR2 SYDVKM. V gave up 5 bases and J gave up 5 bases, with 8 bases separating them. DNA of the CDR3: TGTGCCAGCAGTGAGGTGGGAGATACGCAGTATTTT. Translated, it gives CASSEVGDTQYF.

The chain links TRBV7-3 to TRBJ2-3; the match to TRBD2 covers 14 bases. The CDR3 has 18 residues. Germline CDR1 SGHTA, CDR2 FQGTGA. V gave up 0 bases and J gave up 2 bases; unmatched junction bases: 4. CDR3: CASSLTGTSGGLTDTQYF. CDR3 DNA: TGTGCCAGCAGCTTAACAGGGACTAGCGGGGGCCTCACAGATACGCAGTATTTT.

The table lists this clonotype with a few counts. The CDR3, as DNA: TGTGCCAGCAGCCCGGGGGGACTAGCGGCAGATACGCAGTATTTT. As protein: CASSPGGLAADTQYF. The chain couples TRBV3-1 to TRBJ2-3; TRBD2 aligns across 11 bases. The CDR3 runs to 15 residues. Germline V CDR1 and CDR2: LGHDT, YNNKEL (reference sequence). V shed 4 bases and J 4 bases; nucleotides not matched to a gene: 4.

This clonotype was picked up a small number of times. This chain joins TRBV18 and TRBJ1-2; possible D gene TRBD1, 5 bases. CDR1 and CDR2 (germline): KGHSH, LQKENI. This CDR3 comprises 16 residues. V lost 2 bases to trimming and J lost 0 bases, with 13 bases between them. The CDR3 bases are TGTGCCAGCTCACCAACCACGACAGACGCTAACTATGGCTACACCTTC. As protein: CASSPTTTDANYGYTF.

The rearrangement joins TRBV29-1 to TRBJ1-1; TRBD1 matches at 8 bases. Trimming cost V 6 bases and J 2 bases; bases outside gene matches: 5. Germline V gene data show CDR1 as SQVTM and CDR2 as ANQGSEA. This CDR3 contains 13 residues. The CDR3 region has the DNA TGCAGCGTCCCCGGGACAGGCAACACTGAAGCTTTCTTT. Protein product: CSVPGTGNTEAFF.

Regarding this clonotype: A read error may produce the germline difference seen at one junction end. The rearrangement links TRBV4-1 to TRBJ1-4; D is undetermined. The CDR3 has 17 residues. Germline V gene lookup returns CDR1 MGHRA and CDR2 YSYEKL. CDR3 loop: CAGSQVGLRQVNEKLFF. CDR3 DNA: TGCGCCGGCAGCCAAGTGGGTCTTCGGCAGGTGAATGAAAAACTGTTTTTT.

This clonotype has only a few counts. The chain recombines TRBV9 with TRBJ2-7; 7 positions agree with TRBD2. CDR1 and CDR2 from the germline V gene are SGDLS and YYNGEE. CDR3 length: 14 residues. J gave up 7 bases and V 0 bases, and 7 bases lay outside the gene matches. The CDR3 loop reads CASSVDRVGGEQYF. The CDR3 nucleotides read TGTGCCAGCAGCGTAGATCGCGTGGGAGGGGAGCAGTACTTC. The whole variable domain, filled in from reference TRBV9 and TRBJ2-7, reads DSGVTQTPKHLITATGQRVTLRCSPRSGDLSVYWYQQSLDQGLQFLIQYYNGEERAKGNILERFSAQQFPDLHSELNLSSLELGDSALYFCASSVDRVGGEQYFGPGTRLTVT.

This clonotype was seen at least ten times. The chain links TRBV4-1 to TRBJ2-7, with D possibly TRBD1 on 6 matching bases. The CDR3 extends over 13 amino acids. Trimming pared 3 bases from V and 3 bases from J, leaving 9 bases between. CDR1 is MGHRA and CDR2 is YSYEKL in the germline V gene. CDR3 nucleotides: TGCGCCAGCAGCCACCCGACAGGCTACGAGCAGTACTTC. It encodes CASSHPTGYEQYF.

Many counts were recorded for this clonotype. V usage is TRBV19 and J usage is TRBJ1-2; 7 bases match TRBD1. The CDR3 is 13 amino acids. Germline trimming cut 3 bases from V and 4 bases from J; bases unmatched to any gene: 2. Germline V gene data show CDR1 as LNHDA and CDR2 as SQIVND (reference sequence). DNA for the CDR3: TGTGCCAGTAGTATGGACAGGACCTATGGCTACACCTTC. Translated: CASSMDRTYGYTF.

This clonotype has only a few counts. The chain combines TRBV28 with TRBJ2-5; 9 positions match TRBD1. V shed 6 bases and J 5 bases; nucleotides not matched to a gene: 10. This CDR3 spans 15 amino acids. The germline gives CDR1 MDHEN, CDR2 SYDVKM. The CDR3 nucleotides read TGTGCCAGCAGCTTGAGGGACAGGGTCGAGGAGACCCAGTACTTC. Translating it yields CASSLRDRVEETQYF.

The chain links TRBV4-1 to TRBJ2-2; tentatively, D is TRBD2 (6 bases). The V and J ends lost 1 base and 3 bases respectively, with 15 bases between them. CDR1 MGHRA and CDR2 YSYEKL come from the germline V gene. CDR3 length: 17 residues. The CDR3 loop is CASSQGGGNSYTGELFF. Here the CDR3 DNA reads TGCGCCAGCAGCCAAGGAGGAGGGAACTCCTACACCGGGGAGCTGTTTTTT.

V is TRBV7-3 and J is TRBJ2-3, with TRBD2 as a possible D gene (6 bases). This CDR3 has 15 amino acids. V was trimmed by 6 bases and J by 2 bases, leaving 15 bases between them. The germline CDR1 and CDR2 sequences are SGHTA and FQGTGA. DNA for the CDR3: TGTGCCAGCAGTCACGGGGCGGGGAACACAGATACGCAGTATTTT. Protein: CASSHGAGNTDTQYF.

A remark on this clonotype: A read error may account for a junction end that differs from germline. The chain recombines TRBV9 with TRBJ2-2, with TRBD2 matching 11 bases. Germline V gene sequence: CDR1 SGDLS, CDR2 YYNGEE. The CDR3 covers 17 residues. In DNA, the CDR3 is TGTGCCAGCAGCTCTCTTAGTCTAGCGGGAGGCACCGGGGAGCGGTTTTTT. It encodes CASSSLSLAGGTGERFF.

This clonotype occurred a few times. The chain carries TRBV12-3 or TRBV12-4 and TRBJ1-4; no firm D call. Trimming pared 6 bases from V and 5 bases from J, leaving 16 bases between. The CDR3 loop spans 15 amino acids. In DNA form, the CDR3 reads TGTGCCAGCAGCCCACACGACGGGCAAAATGAAAAACTGTTTTTT. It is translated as CASSPHDGQNEKLFF.

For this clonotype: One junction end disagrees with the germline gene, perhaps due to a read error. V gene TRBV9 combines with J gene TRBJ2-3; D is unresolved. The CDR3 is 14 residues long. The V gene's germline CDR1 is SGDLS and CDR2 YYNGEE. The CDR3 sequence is CAGSARSGTDTQYF. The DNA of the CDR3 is TGTGCCGGCAGCGCTAGGTCCGGCACAGATACGCAGTATTTT.

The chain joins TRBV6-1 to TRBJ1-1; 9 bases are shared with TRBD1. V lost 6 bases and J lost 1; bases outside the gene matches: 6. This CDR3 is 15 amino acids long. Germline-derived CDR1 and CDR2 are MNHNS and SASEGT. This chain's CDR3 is CASRTQGATNTEAFF. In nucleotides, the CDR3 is TGTGCCAGCAGGACACAGGGGGCTACGAACACTGAAGCTTTCTTT.

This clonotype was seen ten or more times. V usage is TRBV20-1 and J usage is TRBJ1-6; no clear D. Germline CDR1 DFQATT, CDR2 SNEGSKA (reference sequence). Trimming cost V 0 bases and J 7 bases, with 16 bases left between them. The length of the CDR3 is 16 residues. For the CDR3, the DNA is TGCAGTGCTAGAGATCTGGAACGGGGAAGGAATTCACCCCTCCACTTT. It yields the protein CSARDLERGRNSPLHF.

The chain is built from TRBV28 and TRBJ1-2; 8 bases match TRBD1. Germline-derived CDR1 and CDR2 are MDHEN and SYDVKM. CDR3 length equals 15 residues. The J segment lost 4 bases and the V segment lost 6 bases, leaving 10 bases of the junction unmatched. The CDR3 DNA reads TGTGCCAGCAGCTATTTGGACAGGGCGGGCTATGGCTACACCTTC. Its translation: CASSYLDRAGYGYTF.

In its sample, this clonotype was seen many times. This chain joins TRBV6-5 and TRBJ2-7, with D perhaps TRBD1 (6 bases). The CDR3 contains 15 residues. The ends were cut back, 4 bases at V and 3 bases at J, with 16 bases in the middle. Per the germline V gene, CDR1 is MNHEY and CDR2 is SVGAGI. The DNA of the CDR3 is TGTGCCAGCAGTTCCTCGGACAGATTCGTCTACGAGCAGTACTTC. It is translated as CASSSSDRFVYEQYF.

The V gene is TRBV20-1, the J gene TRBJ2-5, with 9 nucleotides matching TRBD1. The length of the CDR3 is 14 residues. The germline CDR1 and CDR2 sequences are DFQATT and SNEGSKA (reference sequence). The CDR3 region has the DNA TGCAGCCCGCGGGACAGGGAGGGTCAAGAGACCCAGTACTTC. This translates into CSPRDREGQETQYF.

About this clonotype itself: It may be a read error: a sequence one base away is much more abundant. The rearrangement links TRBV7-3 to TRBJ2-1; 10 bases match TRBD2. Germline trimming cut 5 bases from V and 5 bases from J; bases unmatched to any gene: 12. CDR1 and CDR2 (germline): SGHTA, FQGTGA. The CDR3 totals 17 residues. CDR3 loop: CASSPYSGTSADNEQFF. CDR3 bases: TGTGCCAGCAGCCCATATTCCGGGACTAGCGCAGACAATGAGCAGTTCTTC.

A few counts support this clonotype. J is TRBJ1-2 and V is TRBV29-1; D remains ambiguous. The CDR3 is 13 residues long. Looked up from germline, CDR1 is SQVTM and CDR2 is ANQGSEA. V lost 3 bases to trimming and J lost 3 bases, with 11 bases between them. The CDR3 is CSVEGRPDYGYTF. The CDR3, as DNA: TGCAGCGTTGAGGGCAGGCCCGACTATGGCTACACCTTC.

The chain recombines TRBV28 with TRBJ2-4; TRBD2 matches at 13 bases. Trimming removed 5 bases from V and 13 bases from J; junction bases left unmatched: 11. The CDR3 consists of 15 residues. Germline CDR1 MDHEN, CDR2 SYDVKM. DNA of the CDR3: TGTGCCAGCAGTCCGTGGACTAGCGGGGGCAATGAGCAGTACTTC. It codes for CASSPWTSGGNEQYF.

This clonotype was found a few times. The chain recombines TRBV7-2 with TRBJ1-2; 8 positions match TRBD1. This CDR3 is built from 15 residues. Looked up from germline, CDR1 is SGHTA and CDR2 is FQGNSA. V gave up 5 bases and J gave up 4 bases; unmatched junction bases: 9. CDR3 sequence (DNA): TGTGCCAGCAGCCCTAACAGGGGGATAGGCTATGGCTACACCTTC. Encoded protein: CASSPNRGIGYGYTF.

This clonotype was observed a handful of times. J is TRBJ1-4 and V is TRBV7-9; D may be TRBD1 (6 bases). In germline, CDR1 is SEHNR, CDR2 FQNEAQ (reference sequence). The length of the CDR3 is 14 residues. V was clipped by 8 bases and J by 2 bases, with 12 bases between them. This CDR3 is CASGAGATNEKLFF. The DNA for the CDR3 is TGTGCCAGCGGGGCAGGGGCCACTAATGAAAAACTGTTTTTT.

The CDR3: CAAGLSGANVLTF. The DNA for the CDR3 is TGTGCAGCCGGGTTGTCTGGGGCCAACGTCCTGACTTTC. This rearrangement joins TRBV28 to TRBJ2-6; no clear D gene. The CDR3 loop spans 13 amino acids. From germline, CDR1 is MDHEN and CDR2 SYDVKM.

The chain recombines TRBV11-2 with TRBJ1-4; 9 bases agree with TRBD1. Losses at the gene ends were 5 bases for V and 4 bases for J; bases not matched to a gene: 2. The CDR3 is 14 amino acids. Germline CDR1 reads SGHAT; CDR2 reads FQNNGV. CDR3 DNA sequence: TGTGCCAGCAGCGAGACAGGGGGTAATGAAAAACTGTTTTTT. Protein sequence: CASSETGGNEKLFF.

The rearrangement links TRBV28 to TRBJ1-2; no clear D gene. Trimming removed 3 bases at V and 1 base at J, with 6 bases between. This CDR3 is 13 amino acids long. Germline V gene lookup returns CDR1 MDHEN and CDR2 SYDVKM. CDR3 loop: CASSFSVNYGYTF. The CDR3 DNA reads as TGTGCCAGCAGTTTCTCAGTTAACTATGGCTACACCTTC.

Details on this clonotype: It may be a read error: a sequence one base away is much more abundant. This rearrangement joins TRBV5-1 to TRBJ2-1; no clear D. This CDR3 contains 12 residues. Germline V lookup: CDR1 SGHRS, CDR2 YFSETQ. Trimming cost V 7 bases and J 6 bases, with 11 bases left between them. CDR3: CASGFLSNEQFF. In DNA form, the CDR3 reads TGCGCCAGCGGGTTTCTTTCCAATGAGCAGTTCTTC.